This T cell receptor (beta chain) was profiled in a study of blood T cell repertoires in COVID-19. The CDR3 extends over 15 amino acids. Trimming shortened V by 3 bases and J by 6 bases, and 19 bases separated the two germline ends. The germline CDR1 and CDR2 sequences are SGHRS and YFSETQ. Libraries were prepared by immunoSEQ multiplex PCR; TCRdb keeps only in-frame clonotypes and omits some of them. The sample includes 180,000 or so clones, 80% to 90% of them seen just once. The V call is TRBV5-1, the J call TRBJ2-7; D is possibly TRBD2 (6 bases). Material for sequencing was peripheral blood. This receptor was taken from a man aged 55-75 years with acute or convalescent COVID-19. This CDR3 is CASSSGGAGKGEQYF. CDR3 coding DNA: TGCGCCAGCAGCTCGGGTGGGGCGGGAAAGGGCGAGCAGTACTTC.